These T cell receptor beta chains were read from a single sample in a study of T cells in Graves' hyperthyroidism and ophthalmopathy. TCRdb used MiXCR to reprocess the multiplex PCR reads, holding one entry per CDR3 protein. This sample carries some 300,000 distinct CDR3 sequences, around 17% of them seen once, and the ten largest clones take around a third. The sequencing sample was made of blood. These receptors originate from a man aged 25 to 40 with Graves' hyperthyroidism. The CDR3 runs from the conserved cysteine through the conserved F or W. The D gene is left open where the match is weak. Rows may omit the clone size; those that give it use once, few, many or a size class.

J: TRBJ2-7
size: NA
D: TRBD2
V: TRBV5-5
length: 18
CDR3: CASSRTPTSGVNTYEQSF
DNA: TGTGCCAGCAGTCGGACCCCCACTAGCGGGGTAAACACCTACGAGCAGTCCTTC

J: TRBJ1-2
size: few
D: NA
V: TRBV7-6
length: 13
CDR3: CASSLWVYYGYTF
DNA: TGTGCCAGCAGCCTATGGGTTTACTATGGCTACACCTTC

J: TRBJ2-7
size: NA
D: TRBD2
V: TRBV19
length: 16
CDR3: CAGSIGLAENSYEQYF
DNA: TGTGCCGGTAGTATAGGGCTAGCGGAGAACTCCTACGAGCAGTACTTC

J: TRBJ1-1
size: many
D: NA
V: TRBV19
length: 14
CDR3: CASSFNRENTEAFF
DNA: TGTGCCAGTAGTTTCAACAGGGAGAACACTGAAGCTTTCTTT

J: TRBJ1-1
size: NA
D: NA
V: TRBV29-1
length: 11
CDR3: CSVPQNTEAFF
DNA: TGCAGCGTTCCTCAGAACACTGAAGCTTTCTTT

J: TRBJ2-2
size: many
D: TRBD2
V: TRBV20-1
length: 15
CDR3: CSAATSGRSGGELFF
DNA: TGCAGTGCTGCGACTAGCGGGAGATCTGGCGGGGAGCTGTTTTTT

J: TRBJ1-2
size: NA
D: NA
V: TRBV20-1
length: 12
CDR3: CSGGTWGYGYTF
DNA: TGCAGTGGGGGCACCTGGGGCTATGGCTACACCTTC

J: TRBJ2-1
size: once
D: NA
V: TRBV7-3
length: 15
CDR3: CASSLIGTRPGEQFF
DNA: TGTGCCAGCAGCTTAATCGGGACTCGCCCCGGTGAGCAGTTCTTC

J: TRBJ1-1
size: NA
D: NA
V: TRBV5-6
length: 15
CDR3: CASSLGFGSVTEAFF
DNA: TGTGCCAGCAGCTTGGGGTTTGGTTCTGTCACTGAAGCTTTCTTT

J: TRBJ2-5
size: many
D: TRBD2
V: TRBV11-2
length: 16
CDR3: CASSLGWTSGKETQYF
DNA: TGTGCCAGCAGCTTAGGGTGGACTAGCGGTAAAGAGACCCAGTACTTC

J: TRBJ2-1
size: many
D: TRBD2
V: TRBV6-1
length: 19
CDR3: CASSYLALVRAGEGNEQFF
DNA: TGTGCCAGCAGTTATCTGGCCCTAGTCAGAGCGGGAGAAGGCAATGAGCAGTTCTTC

J: TRBJ2-3
size: NA
D: TRBD2
V: TRBV9
length: 16
CDR3: CASSVASGRAQDTQYF
DNA: TGTGCCAGCAGCGTAGCGAGCGGGAGGGCCCAAGATACGCAGTATTTT

J: TRBJ2-2
size: NA
D: TRBD2
V: TRBV28
length: 18
CDR3: CASSSTGLAGPNTGELFF
DNA: TGTGCCAGCAGCTCGACAGGACTAGCGGGACCAAACACCGGGGAGCTGTTTTTT

J: TRBJ2-5
size: NA
D: TRBD2
V: TRBV29-1
length: 13
CDR3: CSVRSGRSETQYF
DNA: TGCAGCGTTAGAAGCGGGAGGTCTGAGACCCAGTACTTC

J: TRBJ1-1
size: once
D: NA
V: TRBV6-2/TRBV6-3
length: 15
CDR3: CASSYGVGGGTEAFF
DNA: TGTGCCAGCAGTTACGGAGTGGGAGGGGGCACTGAAGCTTTCTTT

J: TRBJ1-3
size: NA
D: NA
V: TRBV24-1
length: 15
CDR3: CATSDSDSSGNTIYF
DNA: TGTGCCACCAGTGATTCCGACTCCTCTGGAAACACCATATATTTT

J: TRBJ1-1
size: many
D: NA
V: TRBV11-2
length: 14
CDR3: CASSLTLMNTEAFF
DNA: TGTGCCAGCAGCTTAACGTTAATGAACACTGAAGCTTTCTTT

J: TRBJ2-7
size: many
D: TRBD2
V: TRBV6-2/TRBV6-3
length: 16
CDR3: CASSYALAGGLYEQYF
DNA: TGTGCCAGCAGTTACGCACTAGCGGGAGGACTATACGAGCAGTACTTC

J: TRBJ2-1
size: many
D: NA
V: TRBV5-1
length: 14
CDR3: CASSPGDGFPEQFF
DNA: TGCGCCAGCAGCCCTGGCGATGGGTTCCCCGAGCAGTTCTTC

J: TRBJ2-2
size: many
D: TRBD2
V: TRBV2
length: 15
CDR3: CASSSGRFYTGELFF
DNA: TGTGCCAGCTCCAGCGGGAGGTTTTACACCGGGGAGCTGTTTTTT